This is a list of T cell receptor beta chains from one sample in a study of OX40 agonist ivuxolimab in advanced cancers. Sequenced by immunoSEQ multiplex PCR; TCRdb stores in-frame clones only, minus some. The data hold about 55,000 clones, with 70% to 90% observed a single time. The specimen comprised CD4+ or CD8+ T cells sorted from blood, sampled in a trial of the OX40 agonist ivuxolimab. These receptors originate from an adult with an advanced solid tumor such as melanoma, head and neck, liver or kidney cancer. CDR3s include the opening cysteine and the closing phenylalanine or tryptophan. Fields, in order: clone size, J gene, D gene, V gene, CDR3 DNA, CDR3 protein. The D gene is left open where the match is weak. Not all rows give a size; the values are once, few, many and, for expanded clones, a class.

abundance: -; j_gene: TRBJ2-3; d_gene: -; v_gene: TRBV14; CDR3nt: TGTGCCAGCAGCCAAGAATTACTAGCAGATACGCAGTATTTT; CDR3aa: CASSQELLADTQYF
abundance: -; j_gene: TRBJ1-5; d_gene: -; v_gene: TRBV5-5; CDR3nt: TGTGCCAGCAGCCCTTTATGGCAGGGAGGTCAGCCCCAGCATTTT; CDR3aa: CASSPLWQGGQPQHF
abundance: -; j_gene: TRBJ2-1; d_gene: -; v_gene: TRBV13; CDR3nt: TGTGCCAGCAGCTTATCGTTGGGGGATGAGCAGTTCTTC; CDR3aa: CASSLSLGDEQFF
abundance: -; j_gene: TRBJ2-2; d_gene: TRBD1; v_gene: TRBV2; CDR3nt: TGTGCCAGCCTCTCAGGGGACAGCCTCAACACCGGGGAGCTGTTTTTT; CDR3aa: CASLSGDSLNTGELFF
abundance: -; j_gene: TRBJ2-7; d_gene: -; v_gene: TRBV6-5; CDR3nt: TGTGCCAGCAGTTACTTGGCAGGGACTCACGAGCAGTACTTC; CDR3aa: CASSYLAGTHEQYF
abundance: -; j_gene: TRBJ1-4; d_gene: TRBD1; v_gene: TRBV28; CDR3nt: TGTGCCAGCAGAGACGCCGGGACAGGGAATAATGAAAAACTGTTTTTT; CDR3aa: CASRDAGTGNNEKLFF
abundance: -; j_gene: TRBJ1-5; d_gene: TRBD1; v_gene: TRBV2; CDR3nt: TGTGCCAGCAGTGCGCGCACAGGGGGCCCTCAGCCCCAGCATTTT; CDR3aa: CASSARTGGPQPQHF
abundance: -; j_gene: TRBJ1-2; d_gene: -; v_gene: TRBV10-3; CDR3nt: TGTGCCATCAGTGAAAGGTACTCCAGGGACTACTATGGCTACACCTTC; CDR3aa: CAISERYSRDYYGYTF
abundance: -; j_gene: TRBJ2-1; d_gene: TRBD1; v_gene: TRBV27; CDR3nt: TGTGCCAGCAGTTTGGCGACAGGGGTGACTAATGAGCAGTTCTTC; CDR3aa: CASSLATGVTNEQFF
abundance: -; j_gene: TRBJ1-2; d_gene: -; v_gene: TRBV28; CDR3nt: TGTGCCAGCAGTTCCCTCTCTACAGGGCCTAACTATGGCTACACCTTC; CDR3aa: CASSSLSTGPNYGYTF
abundance: -; j_gene: TRBJ1-5; d_gene: -; v_gene: TRBV10-3; CDR3nt: TGTGCCATCAGTGAGTCGTGGGCGGACAGCAATCAGCCCCAGCATTTT; CDR3aa: CAISESWADSNQPQHF
abundance: -; j_gene: TRBJ2-3; d_gene: TRBD2; v_gene: TRBV27; CDR3nt: TGTGCCAGCAGACTAGCGGGGTCATACACAGATACGCAGTATTTT; CDR3aa: CASRLAGSYTDTQYF
abundance: -; j_gene: TRBJ1-1; d_gene: TRBD1; v_gene: TRBV19; CDR3nt: TGTGCCAGTAGTTGGACAGGGAACACTGAAGCTTTCTTT; CDR3aa: CASSWTGNTEAFF
abundance: -; j_gene: TRBJ2-3; d_gene: TRBD2; v_gene: TRBV11-2; CDR3nt: TGTGCCAGCAGCTTACAAGCGGGACGCACAGATACGCAGTATTTT; CDR3aa: CASSLQAGRTDTQYF
abundance: few; j_gene: TRBJ2-3; d_gene: -; v_gene: TRBV29-1; CDR3nt: TGCAGCGTCCACACCACAGATACGCAGTATTTT; CDR3aa: CSVHTTDTQYF
abundance: -; j_gene: TRBJ2-5; d_gene: TRBD2; v_gene: TRBV28; CDR3nt: TGTGCCAGCAGTCTTCTAGCGGGAGAGACCCAGTACTTC; CDR3aa: CASSLLAGETQYF
abundance: -; j_gene: TRBJ2-5; d_gene: -; v_gene: TRBV10-1; CDR3nt: TGCGCCAGTAAATATCTGGGGTCCCAAGAGACCCAGTACTTC; CDR3aa: CASKYLGSQETQYF
abundance: -; j_gene: TRBJ1-5; d_gene: -; v_gene: TRBV19; CDR3nt: TGTGCCAGTAGTCTTGACACCTCCTATCAGCCCCAGCATTTT; CDR3aa: CASSLDTSYQPQHF
abundance: -; j_gene: TRBJ2-1; d_gene: -; v_gene: TRBV9; CDR3nt: TGTGCCAGCTCCTCGACCGCTGAGCAGTTCTTC; CDR3aa: CASSSTAEQFF
abundance: -; j_gene: TRBJ1-5; d_gene: TRBD1; v_gene: TRBV6-5; CDR3nt: TGTGCCAGCAGTAGGGGGCCTCGACAGCCCCAGCATTTT; CDR3aa: CASSRGPRQPQHF
abundance: -; j_gene: TRBJ2-1; d_gene: TRBD2; v_gene: TRBV4-3; CDR3nt: TGCGCCAGCAGCCACAGACGGCTCACTAGCGCTCTCTACAATGAGCAGTTCTTC; CDR3aa: CASSHRRLTSALYNEQFF
abundance: -; j_gene: TRBJ1-1; d_gene: -; v_gene: TRBV5-5; CDR3nt: TGTGCCAGCAGCTTGAGTGTGGGGGAATCGAACACTGAAGCTTTCTTT; CDR3aa: CASSLSVGESNTEAFF
abundance: -; j_gene: TRBJ2-7; d_gene: TRBD2; v_gene: TRBV9; CDR3nt: TGTGCCAGCAGCGAGGGACTAGCGGGACGTGAGCAGTACTTC; CDR3aa: CASSEGLAGREQYF
abundance: -; j_gene: TRBJ1-2; d_gene: -; v_gene: TRBV20-1; CDR3nt: TGCAGTGCTAGAGTCAACTATGGCTACACCTTC; CDR3aa: CSARVNYGYTF
abundance: -; j_gene: TRBJ1-2; d_gene: -; v_gene: TRBV6-5; CDR3nt: TGTGCCAGCAGTCTCACCCAGACCGCCTACTATGGCTACACCTTC; CDR3aa: CASSLTQTAYYGYTF
abundance: -; j_gene: TRBJ2-1; d_gene: -; v_gene: TRBV9; CDR3nt: TGTGCCAGCAGCGCGTCACCTAAACTAGCCTCGAATGAGCAGTTCTTC; CDR3aa: CASSASPKLASNEQFF
abundance: once; j_gene: TRBJ2-7; d_gene: -; v_gene: TRBV29-1; CDR3nt: TGCAGCGTTCCCCTCGGGGGCGGGAGTCACGAGCAGTACTTC; CDR3aa: CSVPLGGGSHEQYF
abundance: -; j_gene: TRBJ1-1; d_gene: -; v_gene: TRBV19; CDR3nt: TGTGCCAGTGCACAGGCCCCTGAAGCTTTCTTT; CDR3aa: CASAQAPEAFF
abundance: -; j_gene: TRBJ2-3; d_gene: TRBD2; v_gene: TRBV28; CDR3nt: TGTGCCAGCAGTTTATCAGCGGGAGCGGGCACAGATACGCAGTATTTT; CDR3aa: CASSLSAGAGTDTQYF
abundance: -; j_gene: TRBJ1-1; d_gene: -; v_gene: TRBV4-3; CDR3nt: TGCGCCAGCAGCCAAGATAGCGGGGGACCTGAAGCTTTCTTT; CDR3aa: CASSQDSGGPEAFF
abundance: -; j_gene: TRBJ2-7; d_gene: TRBD1; v_gene: TRBV7-9; CDR3nt: TGTGCCAGCAGCTCGAGACAGGGTCACTACGAGCAGTACTTC; CDR3aa: CASSSRQGHYEQYF
abundance: once; j_gene: TRBJ2-3; d_gene: -; v_gene: TRBV7-9; CDR3nt: TGTGCCAGCAGCTTAGGAGGCACCGATACGCAGTATTTT; CDR3aa: CASSLGGTDTQYF
abundance: -; j_gene: TRBJ1-2; d_gene: TRBD1; v_gene: TRBV5-5; CDR3nt: TGTGCCAGCAGCTTCCTCTCCCTTGACAGGGGCTATGGCTACACCTTC; CDR3aa: CASSFLSLDRGYGYTF
abundance: -; j_gene: TRBJ2-1; d_gene: -; v_gene: TRBV6-1; CDR3nt: TGTGCCAGCTTGGGGCGCCGAGCCGACAATGAGCAGTTCTTC; CDR3aa: CASLGRRADNEQFF
abundance: -; j_gene: TRBJ2-1; d_gene: -; v_gene: TRBV12-5; CDR3nt: TGTGCTAGTGGTTTGGGGACTGAGCAGTTCTTC; CDR3aa: CASGLGTEQFF
abundance: -; j_gene: TRBJ2-1; d_gene: -; v_gene: TRBV7-3; CDR3nt: TGTGCCAGCAGCTTAACTCAGTACAATGAGCAGTTCTTC; CDR3aa: CASSLTQYNEQFF
abundance: -; j_gene: TRBJ1-2; d_gene: TRBD1; v_gene: TRBV7-9; CDR3nt: TGTGCCAGCAGCTTACCGACAGGGAAGGGCTACACCTTC; CDR3aa: CASSLPTGKGYTF
abundance: -; j_gene: TRBJ2-1; d_gene: TRBD2; v_gene: TRBV27; CDR3nt: TGTGCCAGCAGTTTAGGGACTAGCGGGAAGTACAATGAGCAGTTCTTC; CDR3aa: CASSLGTSGKYNEQFF
abundance: -; j_gene: TRBJ1-5; d_gene: TRBD1; v_gene: TRBV6-6; CDR3nt: TGTGCCAGCAGTGCGGACAGGGGCAATCAGCCCCAGCATTTT; CDR3aa: CASSADRGNQPQHF
abundance: -; j_gene: TRBJ2-3; d_gene: -; v_gene: TRBV7-6; CDR3nt: TGTGCCAGCAGAAATGGTCCCGGGGCAGATACGCAGTATTTT; CDR3aa: CASRNGPGADTQYF
abundance: few; j_gene: TRBJ2-6; d_gene: -; v_gene: TRBV7-9; CDR3nt: TGTGCCAGCAGACGACAGTCCGGGGGAGGGGCCAACGTCCTGACTTTC; CDR3aa: CASRRQSGGGANVLTF
abundance: -; j_gene: TRBJ2-5; d_gene: TRBD1; v_gene: TRBV11-2; CDR3nt: TGTGCCAGCAGCCCCGGCCCGGGACAGCAAGAGACCCAGTACTTC; CDR3aa: CASSPGPGQQETQYF
abundance: -; j_gene: TRBJ1-1; d_gene: -; v_gene: TRBV9; CDR3nt: TGTGCCAGCGGCTACGGACAGAACACTGAAGCTTTCTTT; CDR3aa: CASGYGQNTEAFF
abundance: -; j_gene: TRBJ2-3; d_gene: -; v_gene: TRBV4-3; CDR3nt: TGCGCCAGCAGCCAAGTTCTTGGTTCAGATACGCAGTATTTT; CDR3aa: CASSQVLGSDTQYF
abundance: -; j_gene: TRBJ2-3; d_gene: -; v_gene: TRBV19; CDR3nt: TGTGCCAGTAGCCCCAGGGGTCGAGATACGCAGTATTTT; CDR3aa: CASSPRGRDTQYF
abundance: -; j_gene: TRBJ2-5; d_gene: TRBD1; v_gene: TRBV9; CDR3nt: TGTGCCAGCAGCGACAGCTCAGGGGACAGGGGATTAGAGACCCAGTACTTC; CDR3aa: CASSDSSGDRGLETQYF
abundance: -; j_gene: TRBJ2-1; d_gene: TRBD2; v_gene: TRBV27; CDR3nt: TGTGCCAGCAGGCGCGCGGGACTAGCGGACGATGAGCAGTTCTTC; CDR3aa: CASRRAGLADDEQFF
abundance: -; j_gene: TRBJ1-5; d_gene: -; v_gene: TRBV7-2; CDR3nt: TGTGCCAGCAGCCCGACGAATCAGCCCCAGCATTTT; CDR3aa: CASSPTNQPQHF
abundance: -; j_gene: TRBJ2-2; d_gene: TRBD2; v_gene: TRBV4-1; CDR3nt: TGCGCCAGCAGCCTCGGGCGGGGGGACACCGGGGAGCTGTTTTTT; CDR3aa: CASSLGRGDTGELFF
abundance: -; j_gene: TRBJ1-1; d_gene: -; v_gene: TRBV6-1; CDR3nt: TGTGCCAGCAGTGAAAGGAATTGGCGGGCGGACACTGAAGCTTTCTTT; CDR3aa: CASSERNWRADTEAFF
abundance: -; j_gene: TRBJ1-5; d_gene: -; v_gene: TRBV27; CDR3nt: TGTGCCAGCAGACCATCTAGCAATCAGCCCCAGCATTTT; CDR3aa: CASRPSSNQPQHF
abundance: -; j_gene: TRBJ2-5; d_gene: -; v_gene: TRBV27; CDR3nt: TGTGCCAGCCGATCAAGCCAAAGGGGTCGCTCAGGGACCCAGTACTTC; CDR3aa: CASRSSQRGRSGTQYF
abundance: -; j_gene: TRBJ2-5; d_gene: -; v_gene: TRBV5-5; CDR3nt: TGTGCCAGCAGAAATCAAAGGGGGACCCAGTACTTC; CDR3aa: CASRNQRGTQYF
abundance: once; j_gene: TRBJ2-3; d_gene: -; v_gene: TRBV7-9; CDR3nt: TGTGCCAGCAACCCCCCCAACTCCCCTAGCACAGATACGCAGTATTTT; CDR3aa: CASNPPNSPSTDTQYF
abundance: -; j_gene: TRBJ2-4; d_gene: -; v_gene: TRBV7-9; CDR3nt: TGTGCCGTGAGCGGTGGTACAGGTCAGAGGGACAAAAACATTCAGTACTTC; CDR3aa: CAVSGGTGQRDKNIQYF
abundance: -; j_gene: TRBJ2-1; d_gene: -; v_gene: TRBV11-3; CDR3nt: TGTGCCAGCAGCTTAGTCCACAATGAGCAGTTCTTC; CDR3aa: CASSLVHNEQFF
abundance: -; j_gene: TRBJ1-4; d_gene: TRBD1; v_gene: TRBV19; CDR3nt: TGTGCCAGTAGTATAACCGGGACAGGGGCCGAAAAACTGTTTTTT; CDR3aa: CASSITGTGAEKLFF